This note documents a single TCR beta chain sequence. What this receptor recognizes is not known. Base qualities are not provided; no much larger clone lies one nucleotide away. RNA was extracted with the RNeasy kit and about 0.45 to 1 ug was reverse transcribed using random hexamers. The immunoSEQ multiplex PCR assay, which covers 54 Vbeta and 13 Jbeta segments, was used to amplify TCR beta CDR3 regions. PCR amplification bias was corrected using a synthetic template baseline for primer optimization and computational correction. The study's own analysis went as follows. Only productive sequences were kept, with reads annotated to V, D and J genes according to IMGT and analyzed in immunoSEQ Analyzer. Clonality was calculated as one minus the Shannon entropy normalized by log2 of the number of productive unique sequences. For each patient and control, public and private clones were evaluated within the 100 most prevalent clones. A clone was defined as Susac-specific if it was absent from the healthy and MS cohorts, from about 1,100 published viral clones and from other ImmuneACCESS disease sequences. TCRdb applied fastp at Q25 and MiXCR to the public reads, then kept only in-frame beta chains. Rows are unified per CDR3 protein, each entry keeping the most common DNA and genes. None of the V and J calls come from the authors' own analysis; TCRdb made them. This sample gives around 130,000 distinct CDR3 sequences in total; about 94% of them show up just once. The ten biggest clones cover 0.095% to 0.15% of the sample.

The sample is drawn from a study of CD8 T cells in Susac syndrome (dated 2019 in TCRdb). As for the study more broadly: The study used repertoire sequencing to test whether antigen drove CD8+ T cell activation and differentiation in Susac syndrome. General findings and caveats noted by the study authors: The study acknowledged that relatively few individuals were included in the TCR sequencing and HLA analysis.

According to the germline V gene (reference sequence), CDR1 reads SEHNR and CDR2 reads FQNEAQ. V is cut by 4 bases and J by 2 bases, and the space between the germline ends is 9 bases. Taken from cysteine to phenylalanine, the CDR3 has 14 residues. The retained sequence is limited to the CDR3, 42 bases, with the frame set at the first base. Peripheral blood CD8+ and CD4+ T cells from healthy donors, Susac syndrome patients and multiple sclerosis patients were profiled using high-throughput TCR beta sequencing. The multiple sclerosis controls were treatment-naive patients whose relapsing-remitting disease, either stable or active, fulfilled the revised McDonald criteria. Bulk CD8+ and CD4+ T cells were purified by magnetic negative isolation, while CD8+ TEMRA cells were enriched using FACS. Blood was drawn into EDTA tubes, processed within 24 hours, and PBMCs were isolated by density gradient centrifugation. PBMCs intended for TCR sequencing were cryopreserved in liquid nitrogen and were subsequently thawed in a 37 degrees C water bath. Purity of sorted or isolated CD4+, CD8+ and CD8+ TEMRA cells was at least 90%.

The sequence was collected from a human donor with multiple sclerosis. Sequenced input: CD4+ T cells from PBMCs. The chain joins TRBV7-9 to TRBJ1-3; TRBD1 is possibly the D segment (6 matching bases). The nucleotide sequence is given as TGTGCCAGCAGCTACACAGGGACTGGAAACACCATATATTTT. Its protein product is CASSYTGTGNTIYF.